Described below is a single TCR beta chain sequence and its context. Its antigen has not been determined. No base qualities exist here, and no much larger clone lies one base off it. Unmatched junction bases come to 12, with V trimmed by 3 bases and J by 5 bases. CDR1 MNHNS and CDR2 SASEGT are derived from the germline V gene. Measured from the cysteine to the phenylalanine, the CDR3 is 17 residues long. Just CDR3 DNA is preserved here, 51 bases in frame from base 1. The data were obtained in a study of glioma-infiltrating T cells after dendritic cell vaccination (dated by TCRdb to 2016 to 2018). Background for the entire study: A cohort of 15 or so glioblastoma patients from Phase I and II dendritic cell vaccination trials was included, of whom 9 were newly diagnosed and 6 had recurrent disease. Autologous tumor lysate-pulsed dendritic cell vaccination was administered to the patients between about 2002 and 2012. The vaccine was prepared from monocyte-derived dendritic cells that were cultured for approximately seven days with IL-4 and GM-CSF and then pulsed overnight with autologous tumor lysate. Three intradermal dendritic cell vaccine injections were administered to patients at biweekly intervals in the arm below the axilla. In glioblastoma patients vaccinated with dendritic cells, deep sequencing of TCR beta CDR3 regions served to measure tumor-infiltrating lymphocyte content and to compare repertoires between tumor and blood. TCR sequencing metrics, including TIL content and tumor-blood repertoire overlap, were correlated with survival after dendritic cell vaccination.

The immunoSEQ assay amplified TCRB CDR3 regions from roughly 2 micrograms of genomic DNA, or from all available DNA when less than that amount was available. For multiplex PCR, 60 forward primers for TCR V beta segments and 13 reverse primers for J beta segments were used. To estimate the number of reads per starting template, synthetic control templates were added to each sample at limiting dilution. Sequencing produced 87 bp reads on the Illumina HiSeq System. Per the source publication's procedure: PCR and sequencing errors were removed by merging closely related sequences with a nearest neighbor algorithm. TCR overlap was measured as the percentage of unique tumor TCR beta sequences that were also present in the peripheral blood of the same patient. Sourced from immuneACCESS, this table was stored by TCRdb with only in-frame sequences that have V and J called. A share of the clones is absent; for the studies checked, an unresolved V gene accounts for under half, and the remainder has no known explanation. Clonal size and the V and J genes are those of that table, whereas D and trimming came from the DNA. In this sample the table shows under 70,000 clones, 82% of which occur a single time. The top ten clones comprise approximately 8.5% of the sample.

On the study overall, not on this receptor specifically: TCR clonality showed no direct relationship with survival, which suggests that a diverse polyclonal response may matter. The response model built on TCR overlap across three groups was characterized as speculative, with prospective validation still needed. The cohort was small and heterogeneous, with few patients having full blood and tumor sets and even fewer initial-recurrent tumor pairs. After dendritic cell vaccination, a higher estimated pretreatment TIL content predicted longer time to progression and longer overall survival.

Patients were selected for having adequate residual fresh-frozen tumor tissue and more than two years of available survival data. Although molecular status otherwise differed among the glioblastoma patients, no patient had an isocitrate dehydrogenase mutation. PBMC were collected before vaccination, two weeks after the third vaccination, and at tumor progression if tumor progression occurred. Genomic DNA was extracted with the Qiagen DNeasy Blood extraction Kit. The sequence was collected from a human donor with glioblastoma. The sequencing used blood, collected before dendritic cell vaccination. The chain employs TRBV6-1 and TRBJ1-5; 8 central bases correspond to TRBD1. The CDR3 reads CASSESAGGSRYQPQHF. The DNA sequence is given as TGTGCCAGCAGTGAGTCGGCAGGGGGCTCTAGGTATCAGCCCCAGCATTTT.